The source of this T cell receptor (beta chain) is a study of shared clonotypes between healthy human individuals. On the study more broadly: Every donor yielded three CD4 naive, three CD4 memory, two CD8 naive and one CD8 memory plate.

On this clone: Its antigen is undetermined.

This CDR3 region has 14 residues. CDR1 is WNHNN and CDR2 is SYGVQD in the germline V gene (reference sequence). V dropped 7 bases and J dropped 1 base, with 12 bases sitting between them. CD8 memory combined CD45RO+ cells with CCR7-negative CD45RA+ TemRA cells. This table comes from immunoSEQ multiplex PCR, and its TCRdb copy is limited to in-frame clones, with some not included. The repertoire holds over 300,000 clones, with 87% as singletons. Findings and limits, study-wide: Compared with clonotypes that all four donors shared, non-shared clonotypes had lower generation probabilities. Since donors were few, the genetic and exposure-history diversity represented was limited.

The TCR comes from a young man in good health. The chain uses TRBV10-1 and TRBJ2-3, with D possibly TRBD2 on 6 matching bases. What was sequenced was memory CD8+ T cells sorted from blood. The subset is: CD45RO+ cells pooled with CCR7-negative TemRA cells. The CDR3 is CASNAGPGTDTQYF. CDR3 DNA sequence: TGCGCCAGCAACGCGGGACCGGGCACAGATACGCAGTATTTT.